This T cell receptor beta chain was sequenced in a study of shared clonotypes between healthy human individuals. Study details: Three plates were used per donor for CD4 naive, three for CD4 memory, two for CD8 naive and one for CD8 memory. General study findings and limits: For sorted subsets, rarefaction showed incomplete sequencing despite large depth.

The germline V gene has CDR1 SQVTM and CDR2 ANQGSEA. This CDR3 spans 14 amino acids. Trimming pared 3 bases from V and 1 base from J, leaving 12 bases between. TCRdb's table, derived via immunoSEQ multiplex PCR, lists solely in-frame clones and lacks some. The profile covers approximately 810,000 clones, with 92% appearing a single time and 24% taken by the ten largest. In this sample, this clone turned up many times. Its antigen remains unknown. CD45RO negativity and positive selection for CCR7 defined naive CD8 cells, a population that excluded terminally differentiated effector memory CD45RA+ cells.

What was sequenced was naive CD8+ T cells sorted from blood. The rearrangement joins TRBV29-1 to TRBJ1-1, with D possibly being TRBD1 (6 bases). This TCR was recovered from a man aged 25-40 years in good health. CDR3 in amino acids: CSVDKTGGNTEAFF. DNA of the CDR3: TGCAGCGTTGATAAGACAGGCGGGAACACTGAAGCTTTCTTT.